These 6 T cell receptor beta chains came from one sample sequenced in a study of T cells after yellow fever vaccination. A single record per CDR3 protein comes from TCRdb applying MiXCR to the 5' RACE reads. The data hold over 65,000 distinct CDR3 sequences, with 10% to 15% observed a single time. Sample: CD8+ T cells not binding an NS4B(214-222) dextramer, sorted from PBMCs, taken roughly 20 days after the first yellow fever vaccination. These receptors were collected from a man younger than 35 who received the YFV17D yellow fever vaccine.

The gene calls are TRBV6-1 and TRBJ2-7; D may be TRBD2 (6 bases). Germline-derived CDR1 and CDR2 are MNHNS and SASEGT. This CDR3 has 16 residues. Trimming removed 6 bases at V and 0 bases at J, with 18 bases between. CDR3 in amino acids: CASSLTTGLSSYEQYV. The CDR3 coding sequence is TGTGCCAGCAGCCTCACCACAGGACTAAGCTCCTACGAGCAGTACGTC.

About this clonotype itself: Germline is not matched at one junction end, which may reflect a read error. This chain uses TRBV4-1 with TRBJ2-1; D is possibly TRBD2 (6 bases). Germline CDR1 MGHRA, CDR2 YSYEKL. The CDR3 is 14 residues long. The CDR3 sequence: CASGPGGRCNEQFF. The CDR3 nucleotides read TGTGCCAGCGGCCCCGGGGGACGCTGCAATGAGCAGTTCTTC.

This clonotype was seen a few times. The gene calls are TRBV15 and TRBJ2-7, with TRBD1 matching over 9 bases. The V and J ends lost 0 bases and 0 bases, in that order; junction bases with no gene match: 6. Per the germline V gene, CDR1 is LNHNV and CDR2 is YYDKDF (reference sequence). This CDR3 region has 17 residues. The CDR3 coding sequence is TGTGCCACCAGCAGAGAGGCGCCGGGACAGGGCTCCTACGAGCAGTACTTC. It encodes CATSREAPGQGSYEQYF.

This clonotype was observed a handful of times. The V gene is TRBV7-9, the J gene TRBJ1-1; D gene ambiguous. The germline V gene has CDR1 SEHNR and CDR2 FQNEAQ (reference sequence). V lost 5 bases, J lost 5 bases, and 9 bases lay in between. The CDR3 runs to 12 residues. CDR3 protein: CASSLDGTEAFF. CDR3 in DNA: TGTGCCAGCAGCCTGGATGGGACTGAAGCTTTCTTT.

The chain has TRBV12-3 or TRBV12-4 and TRBJ2-4; 11 bases fit TRBD2. This CDR3 is built from 15 residues. V lost 8 bases to trimming and J lost 8 bases; unmatched junction nucleotides: 11. The CDR3 reads CASAWSSGGRDIQYF. The CDR3 DNA sequence: TGTGCCAGCGCCTGGTCTAGCGGGGGGAGGGACATTCAGTACTTC.

A few counts support this clonotype. This chain connects TRBV4-1 to TRBJ2-1, with D tentatively TRBD1 (5 bases). V was cut by 0 bases and J by 5 bases, with 5 bases left in between. The germline gives CDR1 MGHRA, CDR2 YSYEKL. CDR3 size: 13 residues. CDR3 sequence (DNA): TGCGCCAGCAGCCAAGACAGGGACAATGAGCAGTTCTTC. This translates into CASSQDRDNEQFF.